This T cell receptor (beta chain) was sequenced during a study of blood T cells in healthy people across ages. Whole-study findings and limits: Among long-lived donors, naive CD4+ cells were more numerous and diversity higher than in aged donors.

Trimming removed 4 bases at V and 2 bases at J, with 14 bases between. CDR1 is MDHEN, CDR2 SYDVKM, per germline. The CDR3 totals 15 residues. A second PCR of 7 to 11 cycles used a sample-barcoded 5' primer and a J-beta primer mix. Template switching added a 12-random-nucleotide identifier to every cDNA molecule. Using its own MiXCR run on the 5' RACE reads, TCRdb lists one record per CDR3 protein. The sample comprises 600,000 to 1,000,000 distinct CDR3 sequences, 25% of which are singletons, and approximately 3.7% rests with the top ten. This clonotype came up a few times. Its antigen is still unknown. This same sample was also part of a study on T cells of mothers and their children. Turning to that study: Slightly higher, non-significant overlap characterized related mother-child pairs relative to unrelated pairs.

The chain recombines TRBV28 with TRBJ2-5; D is ambiguous. The sample consisted of blood. The receptor was isolated from a boy under 18 in good health. CDR3 DNA sequence: TGTGCCAGCAGTTCTCCTCTCGGCAGTCAAGAGACCCAGTACTTC. Translating gives CASSSPLGSQETQYF.